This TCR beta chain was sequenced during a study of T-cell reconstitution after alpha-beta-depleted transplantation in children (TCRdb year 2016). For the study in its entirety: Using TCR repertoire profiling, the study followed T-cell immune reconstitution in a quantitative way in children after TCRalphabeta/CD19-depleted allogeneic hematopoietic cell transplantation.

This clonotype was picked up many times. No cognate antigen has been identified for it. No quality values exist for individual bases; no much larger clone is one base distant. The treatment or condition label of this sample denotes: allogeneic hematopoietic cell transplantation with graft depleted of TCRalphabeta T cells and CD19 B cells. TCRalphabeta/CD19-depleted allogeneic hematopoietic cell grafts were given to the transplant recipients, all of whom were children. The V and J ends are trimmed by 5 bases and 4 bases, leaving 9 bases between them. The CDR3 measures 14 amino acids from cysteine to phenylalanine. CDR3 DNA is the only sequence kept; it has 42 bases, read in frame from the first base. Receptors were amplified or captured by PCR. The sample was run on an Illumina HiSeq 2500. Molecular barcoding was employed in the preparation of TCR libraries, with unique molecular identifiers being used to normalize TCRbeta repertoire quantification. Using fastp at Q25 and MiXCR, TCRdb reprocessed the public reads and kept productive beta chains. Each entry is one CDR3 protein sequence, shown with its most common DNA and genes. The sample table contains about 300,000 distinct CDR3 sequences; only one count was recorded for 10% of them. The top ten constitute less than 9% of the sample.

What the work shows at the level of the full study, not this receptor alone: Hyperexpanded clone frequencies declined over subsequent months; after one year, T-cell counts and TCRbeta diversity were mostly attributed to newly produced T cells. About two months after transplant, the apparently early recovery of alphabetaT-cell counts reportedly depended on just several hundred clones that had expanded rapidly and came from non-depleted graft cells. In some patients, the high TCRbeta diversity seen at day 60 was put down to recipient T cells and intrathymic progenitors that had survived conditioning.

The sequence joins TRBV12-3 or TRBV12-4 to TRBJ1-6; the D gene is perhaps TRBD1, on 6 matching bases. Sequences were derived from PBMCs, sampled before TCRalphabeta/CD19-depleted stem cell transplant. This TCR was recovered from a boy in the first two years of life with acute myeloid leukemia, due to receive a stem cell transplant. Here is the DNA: TGTGCCAGCAGTGCTCAGGGGTATAATTCACCCCTCCACTTT. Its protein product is CASSAQGYNSPLHF.